This T cell receptor beta chain stems from a study of blood T cells in healthy people across ages. Study conclusions and caveats: Long-lived and aged donors differed, with more naive CD4+ cells and higher diversity in the long-lived. The study could not conclusively compare naive and antigen-experienced cells, given its unsorted PBMCs. Estimated diversity, derived from one million T cells, was regarded as an underestimate.

The CDR3 sequence is 13 residues long. Trimming removed 4 bases at V and 0 bases at J, with 10 bases between. The germline V gene has CDR1 DFQATT and CDR2 SNEGSKA (reference sequence). A note on this clonotype: Its target is unknown.

PCR was performed a second time for about 7 to 12 cycles using a sample-barcoded 5' primer and a J-beta primer mix. TCRdb recomputed calls from the 5' RACE reads with MiXCR, one row per CDR3 protein. The profile shows 780,000 or so distinct CDR3 sequences, 50% to 65% of them singletons. This clonotype originated in a man older than 75 in good health. Sequencing input: blood. The chain couples TRBV20-1 to TRBJ2-7; no definite D call. The CDR3 loop is CSAKERFSYEQYF. CDR3 coding DNA: TGCAGTGCTAAGGAGCGTTTCTCCTACGAGCAGTACTTC.